This TCR beta chain was observed in a study of blood T cell repertoires in COVID-19. The CDR3 is 17 amino acids. Germline V CDR1 and CDR2: SGHRS, YFSETQ. V lost 0 bases and J 6 bases, leaving 16 bases between the germline ends. As handled by the study authors: Reference gene primer amplification yielded estimated nucleated cell counts. Clones were read by immunoSEQ multiplex PCR, and TCRdb kept only the in-frame ones, dropping some. The D gene and trimming were derived from the DNA, and the V and J assignments and clone size from that table. The sample has about 500,000 clones; roughly 87% are singletons.

This receptor was taken from a young woman who had recovered from COVID-19. The chain combines TRBV5-1 with TRBJ1-6; D might be TRBD1 (6 bases). Specimen: PBMCs or T cells enriched from blood (not recorded which). As DNA, the CDR3 is TGCGCCAGCAGCTTGGGGTCCTCGACAGGCAGTAATTCACCCCTCCACTTT. Protein: CASSLGSSTGSNSPLHF.